This T cell receptor (beta chain) was captured by sequencing in a study of post-analysis software for immune sequencing data. Looking at the study overall: The cohort encompassed relapsing-remitting, secondary progressive and progressive-relapsing multiple sclerosis disease courses. Whole-study findings and limits: Five TRBV segments, including TRBV5-6, TRBV5-1 and TRBV20-1, were more frequent in patients than controls. Significantly lower normalized Chao1 diversity was seen in multiple sclerosis patients than in controls. By F measure, strong co-clustering occurred among samples prepared in the same batch.

This CDR3 has 13 residues. Trimming removed 2 bases at V and 15 bases at J, with 17 bases between. Germline V gene sequence: CDR1 SNHLY, CDR2 FYNNEI. On this clonotype itself: What it binds is not known.

Prepared libraries of TCR beta cDNA carried unique molecular identifiers. Each batch of roughly 0.9 to 10 million T cells produced roughly 450,000 cDNA molecules. MiXCR, applied by TCRdb to the PCR reads, yields one record per CDR3 protein. The profile shows roughly 400,000 distinct CDR3 sequences, 30% to 40% of them singletons. The sequenced material came from blood. The sequence came from a girl between 2 and 10 years old with multiple sclerosis. The chain carries TRBV2 and TRBJ2-4; either TRBD1 or TRBD2 may fit D (5 bases each). The CDR3 sequence: CASSESGPARPYF. CDR3 bases: TGTGCCAGCAGTGAATCGGGACCTGCACGTCCGTACTTC.